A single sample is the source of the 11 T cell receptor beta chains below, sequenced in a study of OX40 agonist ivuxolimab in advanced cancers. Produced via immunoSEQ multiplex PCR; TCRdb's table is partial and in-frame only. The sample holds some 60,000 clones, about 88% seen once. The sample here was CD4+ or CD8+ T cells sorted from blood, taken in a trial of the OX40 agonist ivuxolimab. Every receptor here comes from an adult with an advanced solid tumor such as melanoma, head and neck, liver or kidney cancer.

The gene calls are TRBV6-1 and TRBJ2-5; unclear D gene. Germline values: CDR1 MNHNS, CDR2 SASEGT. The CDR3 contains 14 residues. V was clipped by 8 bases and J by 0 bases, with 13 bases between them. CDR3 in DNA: TGTGCCAGCGTGCCCGATTCGTACCAAGAGACCCAGTACTTC. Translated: CASVPDSYQETQYF.

Here the CDR3 reads CASSPMGGTGELFF. The CDR3 nucleotides are TGTGCCAGCTCACCCATGGGGGGCACCGGGGAGCTGTTTTTT. The chain carries TRBV18 and TRBJ2-2; tentatively, D is TRBD2 (6 bases). The CDR3 is 14 amino acids. Germline V lookup: CDR1 KGHSH, CDR2 LQKENI. Trimming took off 3 bases at V and 4 bases at J, with 9 bases between the two ends.

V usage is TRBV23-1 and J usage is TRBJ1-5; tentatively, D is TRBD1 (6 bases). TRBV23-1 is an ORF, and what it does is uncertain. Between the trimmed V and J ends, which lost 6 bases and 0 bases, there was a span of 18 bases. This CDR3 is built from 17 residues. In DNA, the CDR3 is TGCGCCAGCAGGGGAGGAGTGGGGGCCCTTAGCAATCAGCCCCAGCATTTT. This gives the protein CASRGGVGALSNQPQHF.

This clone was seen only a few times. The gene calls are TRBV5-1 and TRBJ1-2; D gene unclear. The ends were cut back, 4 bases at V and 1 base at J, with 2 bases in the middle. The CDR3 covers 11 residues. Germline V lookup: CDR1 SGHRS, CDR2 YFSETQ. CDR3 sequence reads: CASSLNYGYTF. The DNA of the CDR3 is TGCGCCAGCAGCCTTAACTATGGCTACACCTTC.

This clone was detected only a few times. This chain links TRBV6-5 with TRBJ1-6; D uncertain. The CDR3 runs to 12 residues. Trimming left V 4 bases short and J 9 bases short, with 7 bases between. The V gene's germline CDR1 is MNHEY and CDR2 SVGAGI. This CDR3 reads CASSSQRSPLHF. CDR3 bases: TGTGCCAGCAGTTCACAACGTTCACCCCTCCACTTT.

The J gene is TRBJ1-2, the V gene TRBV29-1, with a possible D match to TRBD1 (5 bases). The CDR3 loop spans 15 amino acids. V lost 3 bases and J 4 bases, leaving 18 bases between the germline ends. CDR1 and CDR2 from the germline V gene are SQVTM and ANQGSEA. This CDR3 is CSVEGGTPKGYGYTF. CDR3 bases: TGCAGCGTTGAGGGGGGAACCCCCAAAGGCTATGGCTACACCTTC.

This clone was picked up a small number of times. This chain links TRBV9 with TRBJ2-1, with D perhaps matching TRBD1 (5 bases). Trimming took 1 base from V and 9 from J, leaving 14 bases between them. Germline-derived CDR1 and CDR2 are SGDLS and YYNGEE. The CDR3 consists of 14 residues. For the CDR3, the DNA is TGTGCCAGCAGCGTATTTGTGGGGCAGGGTGAGCAGTTCTTC. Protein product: CASSVFVGQGEQFF.

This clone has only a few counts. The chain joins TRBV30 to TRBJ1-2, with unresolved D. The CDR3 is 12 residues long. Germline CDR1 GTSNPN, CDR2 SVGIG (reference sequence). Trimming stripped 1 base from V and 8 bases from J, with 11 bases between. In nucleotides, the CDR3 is TGTGCCTGGAGTGCAAGTATAGGGGGCTACACCTTC. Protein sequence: CAWSASIGGYTF. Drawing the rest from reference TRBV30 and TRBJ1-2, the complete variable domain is SQTIHQWPATLVQPVGSPLSLECTVEGTSNPNLYWYRQAAGRGLQLLFYSVGIGQISSEVPQNLSASRPQDRQFILSSKKLLLSDSGFYLCAWSASIGGYTFGSGTRLTVV.

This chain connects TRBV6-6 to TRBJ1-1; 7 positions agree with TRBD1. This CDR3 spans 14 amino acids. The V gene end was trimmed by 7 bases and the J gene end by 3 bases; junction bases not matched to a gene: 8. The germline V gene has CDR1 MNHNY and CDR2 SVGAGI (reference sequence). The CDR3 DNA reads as TGTGCCAGCAACAAAGGGGGCAAACACACTGAAGCTTTCTTT. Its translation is CASNKGGKHTEAFF.

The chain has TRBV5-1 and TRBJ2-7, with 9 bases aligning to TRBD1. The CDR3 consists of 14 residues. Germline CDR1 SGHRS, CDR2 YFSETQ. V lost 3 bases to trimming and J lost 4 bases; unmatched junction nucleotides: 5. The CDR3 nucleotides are TGCGCCAGCAGCTACACAGGGGGCCGATACGAGCAGTACTTC. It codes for CASSYTGGRYEQYF.

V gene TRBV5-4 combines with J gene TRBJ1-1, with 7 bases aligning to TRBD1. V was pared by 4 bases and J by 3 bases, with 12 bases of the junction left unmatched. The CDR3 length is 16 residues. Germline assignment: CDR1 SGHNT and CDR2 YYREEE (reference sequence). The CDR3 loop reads CASSPEAGGLYTEAFF. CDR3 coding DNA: TGTGCCAGCAGCCCCGAGGCAGGGGGTTTGTACACTGAAGCTTTCTTT.